These 22 T cell receptor beta chains were all obtained from the same sample, sequenced in a study of blood T cell repertoires in COVID-19. Libraries were prepared by immunoSEQ multiplex PCR; TCRdb keeps only in-frame clonotypes and omits some of them. The data contain 200,000 or so clones, approximately 79% of them singletons. Material for sequencing was peripheral blood. These receptors all stem from a man between 60 and 75 years old with active or convalescent COVID-19.

The chain combines TRBV13 with TRBJ1-3; D might be TRBD1 (6 bases). The length of the CDR3 is 15 residues. Germline V gene sequence: CDR1 PRHDT, CDR2 FYEKMQ (reference sequence). V shed 2 bases and J shed 2 bases, with 10 bases lying between them. Written as DNA, the CDR3 is TGTGCCAGCAGCTTACGGTCAGGGGCTGGAAACACCATATATTTT. Translating gives CASSLRSGAGNTIYF.

V is TRBV7-7 and J is TRBJ1-4; no clear D. The CDR3 spans 14 residues. CDR1 and CDR2 from the germline V gene are SSHAT and FNYEAQ (reference sequence). Trimming took 5 bases from V and 4 from J, leaving 11 bases between them. The CDR3 DNA sequence: TGTGCCAGCAGCCCGGGAAGTGGTAATGAAAAACTGTTTTTT. Its translation is CASSPGSGNEKLFF.

The V and J genes are TRBV6-6 and TRBJ2-1; 10 positions agree with TRBD2. V lost 4 bases and J lost 0; bases outside the gene matches: 0. Looked up from germline, CDR1 is MNHNY and CDR2 is SVGAGI (reference sequence). This CDR3 is 15 amino acids long. CDR3 in amino acids: CASSWTSGSYNEQFF. CDR3 in DNA: TGTGCCAGCAGTTGGACTAGCGGCTCCTACAATGAGCAGTTCTTC.

This clone was detected only a few times. The rearrangement uses TRBV19 and TRBJ2-1, with TRBD2 as a possible D gene (6 bases). The CDR3 sequence is 15 residues long. V was shortened by 3 bases and J by 5 bases, with 14 bases between the two germline ends. The V gene's germline CDR1 is LNHDA and CDR2 SQIVND (reference sequence). CDR3 region: CASSMPGTFNNEQFF. The DNA for the CDR3 is TGTGCCAGTAGTATGCCGGGGACTTTCAACAATGAGCAGTTCTTC. Supplemented by reference TRBV19 and TRBJ2-1, the full variable domain reads DGGITQSPKYLFRKEGQNVTLSCEQNLNHDAMYWYRQDPGQGLRLIYYSQIVNDFQKGDIAEGYSVSREKKESFPLTVTSAQKNPTAFYLCASSMPGTFNNEQFFGPGTRLTVL.

V usage is TRBV7-9 and J usage is TRBJ2-1; 7 positions agree with TRBD2. The CDR3 covers 18 residues. The ends lost 3 bases at V and 0 bases at J; junction bases unmatched: 11. Per germline, CDR1 SEHNR and CDR2 FQNEAQ (reference sequence). The CDR3: CASSLVSGPVSSYNEQFF. CDR3 DNA: TGTGCCAGCAGCTTGGTTAGCGGGCCCGTCAGCTCCTACAATGAGCAGTTCTTC.

The chain recombines TRBV27 with TRBJ2-2; 14 nucleotides match TRBD2. Germline-derived CDR1 and CDR2 are MNHEY and SMNVEV (reference sequence). This CDR3 has 18 amino acids. Germline trimming cut 2 bases from V and 10 bases from J; bases unmatched to any gene: 12. In DNA form, the CDR3 reads TGTGCCAGCAGTTTAAAGTCGGGACTAGCGGGAGTAAATCTGGAGCTGTTTTTT. Its protein product is CASSLKSGLAGVNLELFF.

The chain carries TRBV27 and TRBJ1-6; TRBD1 matches at 9 bases. Germline V gene lookup returns CDR1 MNHEY and CDR2 SMNVEV (reference sequence). Germline trimming cut 3 bases from V and 7 bases from J; bases unmatched to any gene: 1. The CDR3 consists of 14 residues. The CDR3 DNA reads TGTGCCAGCAGTTTGGACAGGGGAAATTCACCCCTCCACTTT. Translation gives CASSLDRGNSPLHF.

CDR3 sequence: CASSYSFRGSEAFF. As DNA, the CDR3 is TGTGCCAGCAGTTACTCGTTCAGGGGAAGTGAAGCTTTCTTT. The chain couples TRBV6-2 or TRBV6-3 to TRBJ1-1; tentatively, D is TRBD1 (6 bases). The CDR3 is 14 amino acids. V was trimmed by 0 bases and J by 7 bases, leaving 12 bases between them. CDR1 and CDR2 from the germline V gene are MNHEY and SVGEGT.

The chain uses TRBV15 and TRBJ2-1; TRBD2 matches at 10 bases. The CDR3 runs 20 residues. The V and J ends lost 1 base and 3 bases, in that order; junction bases with no gene match: 15. Germline V CDR1 and CDR2: LNHNV, YYDKDF (reference sequence). The CDR3 coding sequence is TGTGCCACCAGCAGAGGCCGCTGGACTAGCGGAGAGGGGGGCTACAATGAGCAGTTCTTC. Translation: CATSRGRWTSGEGGYNEQFF.

Only a few counts were recorded for this clone. The rearrangement links TRBV5-5 to TRBJ1-2; 8 positions match TRBD1. This CDR3 region has 15 residues. The V segment lost 3 bases and the J segment 3 bases; nucleotides outside the gene matches: 7. Germline assignment: CDR1 SGHKS and CDR2 YYEKEE (reference sequence). CDR3 sequence: CASSSLPGGDYGYTF. CDR3 DNA sequence: TGTGCCAGCAGCTCGCTCCCAGGGGGCGACTATGGCTACACCTTC.

This sequence joins TRBV20-1 and TRBJ2-5; D remains unclear. The CDR3 runs to 13 residues. The V end was cut by 3 bases, the J end by 5 bases, with 13 bases between. The V gene's germline CDR1 is DFQATT and CDR2 SNEGSKA (reference sequence). In DNA, the CDR3 is TGCAGTGCTAGTTCTCCGATGGAGGAGACCCAGTACTTC. This codes for CSASSPMEETQYF.

The V call is TRBV4-3, the J call TRBJ1-3; 7 nucleotides align to TRBD1. V shed 2 bases and J 5 bases; nucleotides not matched to a gene: 3. This CDR3 region has 14 residues. Per germline, CDR1 LGHNA and CDR2 YSLEER. The CDR3 spells CASSQTTGRNTIYF. Written as DNA, the CDR3 is TGCGCCAGCAGCCAAACGACAGGGAGAAACACCATATATTTT.

This chain connects TRBV19 to TRBJ2-3; TRBD2 might be the D (5 bases). The CDR3 sequence is 14 residues long. Germline V gene sequence: CDR1 LNHDA, CDR2 SQIVND (reference sequence). The V and J ends lost 3 bases and 5 bases respectively, with 12 bases between them. In DNA form, the CDR3 reads TGTGCCAGTAGTATGGGGTCGGGGAGAGATACGCAGTATTTT. Translating it yields CASSMGSGRDTQYF.

V gene TRBV2 combines with J gene TRBJ2-7, with 9 bases fitting TRBD1. Losses at the gene ends were 9 bases for V and 3 bases for J; bases not matched to a gene: 3. CDR1 SNHLY and CDR2 FYNNEI come from the germline V gene. There are 12 residues in the CDR3. Here the CDR3 DNA reads TGTGCCAGACAGGGGGCCTTCTACGAGCAGTACTTC. Protein product: CARQGAFYEQYF. Full variable domain (rest looked up from reference TRBV2 and TRBJ2-7): EPEVTQTPSHQVTQMGQEVILRCVPISNHLYFYWYRQILGQKVEFLVSFYNNEISEKSEIFDDQFSVERPDGSNFTLKIRSTKLEDSAMYFCARQGAFYEQYFGPGTRLTVT.

The CDR3 sequence: CASGLTVGGDEQFF. The CDR3 nucleotides read TGTGCTAGTGGTTTGACCGTCGGCGGGGATGAGCAGTTCTTC. The chain joins TRBV12-5 to TRBJ2-1; a possible D gene is TRBD2 (6 bases). The CDR3 is made up of 14 amino acids. In germline, CDR1 is LGHNT, CDR2 FRNRAP. V was pared by 2 bases and J by 8 bases, with 13 bases between. The full variable domain, in which reference TRBV12-5 and TRBJ2-1 provide the parts outside the CDR3, is DARVTQTPRHKVTEMGQEVTMRCQPILGHNTVFWYRQTMMQGLELLAYFRNRAPLDDSGMPKDRFSAEMPDATLATLKIQPSEPRDSAVYFCASGLTVGGDEQFFGPGTRLTVL.

This clone was counted a single time. The chain couples TRBV5-4 to TRBJ2-3; 8 positions agree with TRBD2. The CDR3 is 16 residues long. After removal of 4 bases from V and 0 bases from J, the junction contained 7 bases not matched to a gene. Looked up from germline, CDR1 is SGHNT and CDR2 is YYREEE (reference sequence). The CDR3 spells CASSPFGRASTDTQYF. DNA for the CDR3: TGTGCCAGCAGCCCATTCGGGAGGGCTAGCACAGATACGCAGTATTTT.

This clone was detected only once. The chain links TRBV11-1 to TRBJ2-1; weak D call: TRBD1 (6 bases). The germline V gene has CDR1 SGHAT and CDR2 FQDESV (reference sequence). Deletions cut 5 bases from V and 5 bases from J, with 19 bases between. This CDR3 has 16 amino acids. The CDR3 loop is CASSPESQGRDNEQFF. The CDR3 DNA is TGTGCCAGCAGCCCCGAGAGTCAGGGGAGAGACAATGAGCAGTTCTTC.

In regard to this clone: Other DNA sequences within the sample encode an identical CDR3. The rearrangement links TRBV7-3 to TRBJ2-1; 8 positions match TRBD1. The germline CDR1 and CDR2 sequences are SGHTA and FQGTGA. With 5 bases clipped from V and 0 bases from J, the junction kept 3 bases outside the gene matches. There are 15 residues in the CDR3. CDR3 sequence reads: CASSLDRGSYNEQFF. The CDR3 DNA follows: TGTGCCAGCAGCCTCGACAGGGGCTCCTACAATGAGCAGTTCTTC.

The genes are TRBV7-9 and TRBJ1-5; the match to TRBD1 covers 8 bases. The germline CDR1 and CDR2 sequences are SEHNR and FQNEAQ (reference sequence). V shed 6 bases, J shed 0 bases, and the junction held 1 base outside the gene matches. The CDR3 has 14 amino acids. The CDR3 protein is CASRGQGSNQPQHF. As DNA, the CDR3 is TGTGCCAGCAGAGGACAGGGTAGCAATCAGCCCCAGCATTTT.

This clone was seen just once. This chain uses TRBV15 with TRBJ2-4; D uncertain. Trimming left V 5 bases short and J 1 base short, with 9 bases between. This CDR3 region has 14 residues. Germline V gene data show CDR1 as LNHNV and CDR2 as YYDKDF (reference sequence). The CDR3 is CATSGGAAKNIQYF. CDR3 DNA sequence: TGTGCCACCAGCGGTGGAGCGGCCAAAAACATTCAGTACTTC.

The gene calls are TRBV10-3 and TRBJ1-5; 8 nucleotides align to TRBD1. CDR3 length: 12 amino acids. Germline values: CDR1 ENHRY, CDR2 SYGVKD. The trim removed 11 bases at V and 4 bases at J, leaving 4 bases unmatched. The CDR3 sequence is CAARGQNQPQHF. The DNA for the CDR3 is TGTGCCGCCAGGGGGCAGAATCAGCCCCAGCATTTT.

The genes are TRBV3-1 (or the pseudogene TRBV3-2) and TRBJ1-1; TRBD1 matches 8 bases. Germline CDR1 reads LGHDT; CDR2 reads YNNKEL (reference sequence). CDR3 length equals 13 residues. J gave up 10 bases and V 3 bases, and 7 bases lay outside the gene matches. The CDR3 here is CASSQINRGGAFF. Written as DNA, the CDR3 is TGTGCCAGCAGCCAGATCAACAGGGGGGGAGCTTTCTTT.